This T cell receptor beta chain was recovered during a study of T cells expressing NK-cell markers. Study-level information: Among eight sequenced donors, seven carried HCMV seropositivity while one was seronegative.

No DNA is given; TCRdb re-called the 5' RACE reads and lists each CDR3 protein once. This sample's table reports 130,000 to 150,000 distinct CDR3 sequences. Study-level points and caveats: In several donors, these clonotypes also led the CD3+CD56-NKG2C+ fraction. HCMV specificity of expanded NKG2C+ T cell clones remained unclear.

Note on this clonotype: Its antigen is still unknown.

The CDR3 spans 19 residues. Germline lookup yields CDR1 SGHVS and CDR2 FNYEAQ. The chain recombines TRBV7-6 with TRBJ2-2; without DNA, the TCRdb call of TRBD1 cannot be checked. This receptor was taken from a man aged 18 to 30 in good health. Sequenced material: blood T cells: a sorted CD56 or NKG2C T cell subset, CD4+ or CD8+ T cells, or bulk PBMC T cells (not recorded which). The CDR3 protein is CASSLDLYPGTGEPGELFF. Supplemented by reference TRBV7-6 and TRBJ2-2, the full variable domain reads GAGVSQSPRYKVTKRGQDVALRCDPISGHVSLYWYRQALGQGPEFLTYFNYEAQQDKSGLPNDRFSAERPEGSISTLTIQRTEQRDSAMYRCASSLDLYPGTGEPGELFFGEGSRLTVL.